This TCR beta chain was profiled in a study of cytomegalovirus exposure and HLA in healthy donors. Study overall: The same platform used for the approximately 700 first-cohort repertoires was also used for the 95 to 150 validation repertoires, as a later analysis reported. Overall study results and limits: It was approximately 150 TCR beta chains that were listed as cytomegalovirus-associated. That first-cohort TCR clusters tended to co-occur in the 120 or so validation repertoires was found in a later analysis. A few chains linked to CMV were shown in vitro to be specific for CMV antigens.

Method: immunoSEQ multiplex PCR; TCRdb's copy keeps in-frame clones and lacks some. The sample yields fewer than 100,000 clones, roughly 93% seen once. To note about this clone: Its target is unknown.

The TCR was taken from a man aged 25 to 40 in good health and CMV-seronegative. Sequencing was performed on PBMCs.

CDR3 sequence reads: CASRPSGGAGEQFF. For the CDR3, the DNA is TGTGCCAGCAGGCCTAGCGGGGGGGCTGGCGAGCAGTTCTTC. The rearrangement joins TRBV14 to TRBJ2-1; 12 nucleotides line up with TRBD2. Looked up from germline, CDR1 is SGHDN and CDR2 is FVKESK. V dropped 6 bases and J dropped 10; count of bases not matched to a gene: 7. This CDR3 is 14 amino acids long.